The text below deals with one T cell receptor (beta chain). The record originates from a study of blood T cell repertoires in COVID-19. About the research overall: COVID-19 samples from acute and convalescent phases originated in the United States, Italy and Spain. Sample material is recorded as cDNA or gDNA derived from T cells, B-cell-depleted T cells, or PBMCs.

The CDR3 covers 16 residues. Germline assignment: CDR1 LGHNA and CDR2 YNFKEQ. After removal of 1 base from V and 6 bases from J, the junction contained 8 bases not matched to a gene. In Seattle, patients joined the study during active infection and were tracked longitudinally. Only in-frame clones appear in the TCRdb table, and some are missing; sequencing was by immunoSEQ multiplex PCR. The data contain 360,000 or so clones, more than 70% of them singletons. Sequencing was done on a sample of peripheral blood. The chain combines TRBV4-2 with TRBJ2-3; TRBD2 matches 9 bases. The receptor comes from a woman aged 55-70 years with COVID-19, enrolled during active disease. The CDR3 coding sequence is TGTGCCAGCAGCCAAGCAGAGGTAGCGGGGGATGATACGCAGTATTTT. Amino acids: CASSQAEVAGDDTQYF.